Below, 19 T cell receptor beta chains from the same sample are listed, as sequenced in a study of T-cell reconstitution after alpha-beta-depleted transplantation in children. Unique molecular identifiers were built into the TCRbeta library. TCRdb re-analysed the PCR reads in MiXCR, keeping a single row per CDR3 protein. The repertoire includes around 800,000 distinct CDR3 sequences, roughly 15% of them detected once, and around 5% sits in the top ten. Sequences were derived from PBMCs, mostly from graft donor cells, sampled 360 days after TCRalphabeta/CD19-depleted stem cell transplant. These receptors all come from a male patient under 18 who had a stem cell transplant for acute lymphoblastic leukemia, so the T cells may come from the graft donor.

The CDR3 loop is CASSQERTPNNEQFF. The DNA for the CDR3 is TGTGCCAGCAGCCAAGAGAGGACTCCCAACAATGAGCAGTTCTTC. This sequence joins TRBV4-2 and TRBJ2-1, with a tentative D call TRBD2 (5 bases). The germline gives CDR1 LGHNA, CDR2 YNFKEQ. This CDR3 contains 15 residues. V was trimmed by 0 bases and J by 5 bases, leaving 11 bases between them.

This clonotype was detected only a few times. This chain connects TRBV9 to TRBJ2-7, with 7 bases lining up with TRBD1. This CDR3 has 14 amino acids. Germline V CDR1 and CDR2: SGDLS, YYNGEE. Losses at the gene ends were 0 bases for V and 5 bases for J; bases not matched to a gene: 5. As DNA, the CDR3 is TGTGCCAGCAGCGTAGCAGGGGGAAGGGACGAGCAGTACTTC. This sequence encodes CASSVAGGRDEQYF.

The CDR3: CSVLDRVNSPLHF. The CDR3 DNA reads as TGCAGCGTCTTAGACAGGGTGAATTCACCCCTCCACTTT. The V call is TRBV29-1, the J call TRBJ1-6; 7 bases are shared with TRBD1. Looked up from germline, CDR1 is SQVTM and CDR2 is ANQGSEA. The V segment lost 6 bases and the J segment 7 bases; nucleotides outside the gene matches: 6. The CDR3 runs to 13 residues.

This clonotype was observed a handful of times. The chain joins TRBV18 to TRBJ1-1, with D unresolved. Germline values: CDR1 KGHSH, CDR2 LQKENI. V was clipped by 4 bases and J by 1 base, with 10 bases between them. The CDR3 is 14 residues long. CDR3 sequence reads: CASSHRQENTEAFF. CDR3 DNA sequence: TGTGCCAGCTCACATCGACAAGAGAACACTGAAGCTTTCTTT.

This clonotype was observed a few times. CDR3 sequence (DNA): TGTGCCAGCAGCTTAGCGGGACTAGCCCTCAATGAGCAGTTCTTC. This sequence encodes CASSLAGLALNEQFF. The V gene is TRBV7-2, the J gene TRBJ2-1; the match to TRBD2 covers 9 bases. The V gene end was trimmed by 0 bases and the J gene end by 6 bases; junction bases not matched to a gene: 3. Germline CDR1 and CDR2: SGHTA and FQGNSA. The CDR3 is made up of 15 amino acids.

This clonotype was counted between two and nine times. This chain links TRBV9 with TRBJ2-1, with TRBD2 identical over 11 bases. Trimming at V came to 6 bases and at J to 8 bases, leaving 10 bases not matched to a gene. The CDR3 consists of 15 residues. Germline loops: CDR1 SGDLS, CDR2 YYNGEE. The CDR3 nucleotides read TGTGCCAGCACCCATACTAGCGGGAGTTTCGATGAGCAGTTCTTC. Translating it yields CASTHTSGSFDEQFF.

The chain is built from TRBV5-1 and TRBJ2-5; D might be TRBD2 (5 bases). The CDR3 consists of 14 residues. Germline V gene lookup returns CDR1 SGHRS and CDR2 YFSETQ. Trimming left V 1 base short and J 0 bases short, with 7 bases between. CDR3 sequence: CASSLLSDQETQYF. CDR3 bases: TGCGCCAGCAGCTTGCTTAGCGACCAAGAGACCCAGTACTTC.

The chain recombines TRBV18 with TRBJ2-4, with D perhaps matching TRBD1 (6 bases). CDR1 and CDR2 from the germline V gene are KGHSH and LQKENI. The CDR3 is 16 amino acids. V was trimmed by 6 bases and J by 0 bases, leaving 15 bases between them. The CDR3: CASSAQGIIAKNIQYF. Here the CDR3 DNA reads TGTGCCAGCTCCGCGCAGGGGATCATAGCCAAAAACATTCAGTACTTC.

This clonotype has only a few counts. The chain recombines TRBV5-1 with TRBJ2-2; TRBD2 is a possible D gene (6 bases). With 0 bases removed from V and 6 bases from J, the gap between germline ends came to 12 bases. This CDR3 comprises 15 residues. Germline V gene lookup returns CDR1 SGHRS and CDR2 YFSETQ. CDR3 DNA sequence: TGCGCCAGCAGCTTGGTCGTAGCGGAGGCCGGGGAGCTGTTTTTT. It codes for CASSLVVAEAGELFF.

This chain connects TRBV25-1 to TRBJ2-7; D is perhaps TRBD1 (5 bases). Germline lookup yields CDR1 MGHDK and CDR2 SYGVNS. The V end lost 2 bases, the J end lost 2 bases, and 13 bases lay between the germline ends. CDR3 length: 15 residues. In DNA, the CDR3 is TGTGCCAGCAGTGAAGCTGGGGCGGCCCCCTACGAGCAGTACTTC. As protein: CASSEAGAAPYEQYF.

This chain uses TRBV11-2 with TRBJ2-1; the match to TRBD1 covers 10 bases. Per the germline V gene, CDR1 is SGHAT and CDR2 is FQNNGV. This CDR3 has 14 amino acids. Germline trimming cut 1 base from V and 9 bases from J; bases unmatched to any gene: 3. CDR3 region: CASSLGTGGIEQFF. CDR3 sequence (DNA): TGTGCCAGCAGCTTAGGGACAGGGGGTATTGAGCAGTTCTTC.

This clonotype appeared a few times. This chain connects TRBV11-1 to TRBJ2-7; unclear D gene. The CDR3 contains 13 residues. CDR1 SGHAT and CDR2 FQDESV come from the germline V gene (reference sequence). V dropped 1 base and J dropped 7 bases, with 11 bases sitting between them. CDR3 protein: CASSLEVSGEQYF. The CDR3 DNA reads TGTGCCAGCAGCTTAGAAGTATCCGGGGAGCAGTACTTC.

The CDR3 DNA follows: TGCGCCAGCAGGCGGGTGGTGAACACTGAAGCTTTCTTT. Protein: CASRRVVNTEAFF. The J gene is TRBJ1-1, the V gene TRBV5-1; no firm D call. V was shortened by 5 bases and J by 0 bases, with 8 bases between the two germline ends. The CDR3 is 13 amino acids. In germline, CDR1 is SGHRS, CDR2 YFSETQ.

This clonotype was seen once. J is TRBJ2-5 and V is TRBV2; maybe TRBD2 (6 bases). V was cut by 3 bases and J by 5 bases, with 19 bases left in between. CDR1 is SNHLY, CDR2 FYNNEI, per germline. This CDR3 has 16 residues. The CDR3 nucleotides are TGTGCCAGCAGTGAGGAAGCGCGGGGACCCATGGAGACCCAGTACTTC. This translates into CASSEEARGPMETQYF.

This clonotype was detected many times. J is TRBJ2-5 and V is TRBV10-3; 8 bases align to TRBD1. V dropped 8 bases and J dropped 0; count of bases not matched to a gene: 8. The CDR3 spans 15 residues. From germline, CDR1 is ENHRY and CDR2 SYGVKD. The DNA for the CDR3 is TGTGCCATCTCCTCCGGACAGGGATACCAAGAGACCCAGTACTTC. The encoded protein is CAISSGQGYQETQYF.

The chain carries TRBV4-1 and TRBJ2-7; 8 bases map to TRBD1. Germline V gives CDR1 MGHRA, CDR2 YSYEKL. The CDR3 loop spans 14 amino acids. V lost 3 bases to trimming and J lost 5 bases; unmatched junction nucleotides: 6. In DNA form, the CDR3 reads TGCGCCAGCAGCCACGACAGGGGCGGTAACGAGCAGTACTTC. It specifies CASSHDRGGNEQYF.

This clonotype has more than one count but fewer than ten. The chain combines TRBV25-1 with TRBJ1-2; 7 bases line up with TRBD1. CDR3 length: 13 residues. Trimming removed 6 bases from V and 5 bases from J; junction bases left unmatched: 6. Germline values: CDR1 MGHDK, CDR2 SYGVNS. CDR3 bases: TGTGCCAGCAGGAACCCAGGGGGTTATGGCTACACCTTC. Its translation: CASRNPGGYGYTF.

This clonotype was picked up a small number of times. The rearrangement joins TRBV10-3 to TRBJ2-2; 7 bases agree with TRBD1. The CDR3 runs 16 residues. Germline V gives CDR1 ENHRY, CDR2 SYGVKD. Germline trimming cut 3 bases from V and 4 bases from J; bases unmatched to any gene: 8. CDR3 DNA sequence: TGTGCCATCAGTGAAAGAACAGGGGCCGTCACCGGGGAGCTGTTTTTT. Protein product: CAISERTGAVTGELFF.

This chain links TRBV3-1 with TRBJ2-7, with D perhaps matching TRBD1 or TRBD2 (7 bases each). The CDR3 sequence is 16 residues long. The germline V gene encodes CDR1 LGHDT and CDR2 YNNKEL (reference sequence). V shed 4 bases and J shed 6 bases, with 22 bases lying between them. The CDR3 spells CASSLLRREGAGEQYF. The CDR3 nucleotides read TGTGCCAGCAGCCTACTGCGTAGGGAGGGGGCAGGCGAGCAGTACTTC.